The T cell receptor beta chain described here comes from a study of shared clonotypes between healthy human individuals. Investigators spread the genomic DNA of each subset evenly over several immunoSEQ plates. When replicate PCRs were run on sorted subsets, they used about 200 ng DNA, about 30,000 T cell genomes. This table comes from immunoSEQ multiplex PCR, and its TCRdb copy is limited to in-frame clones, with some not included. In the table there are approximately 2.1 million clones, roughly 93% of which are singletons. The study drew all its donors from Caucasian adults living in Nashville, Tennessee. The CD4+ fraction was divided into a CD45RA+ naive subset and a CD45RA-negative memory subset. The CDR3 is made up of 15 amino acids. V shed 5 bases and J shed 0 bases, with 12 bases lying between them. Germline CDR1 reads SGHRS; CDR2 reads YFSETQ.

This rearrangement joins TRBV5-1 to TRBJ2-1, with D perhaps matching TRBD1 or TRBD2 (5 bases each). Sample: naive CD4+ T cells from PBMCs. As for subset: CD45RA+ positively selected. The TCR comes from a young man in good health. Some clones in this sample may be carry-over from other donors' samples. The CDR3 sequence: CASRSWDVSYNEQFF. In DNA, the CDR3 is TGCGCCAGCAGGTCCTGGGACGTCTCCTACAATGAGCAGTTCTTC.